This T cell receptor (beta chain) was sequenced in a study of Ad26.COV2.S vaccination and SARS-CoV-2 variants. Study outcomes and limitations: Vaccine recipients had higher spike-specific TCR breadth than placebo recipients.

V lost 0 bases to trimming and J lost 6 bases, with 9 bases between them. Germline loops: CDR1 LGHDT, CDR2 YNNKEL (reference sequence). This CDR3 contains 13 residues. About this clone: No antigen is known for it.

Sequencing used immunoSEQ multiplex PCR; TCRdb keeps in-frame clones, though not all of them. The table lists hundreds of thousands of clones, more than 80% of them singletons, with approximately 1.5% in the top ten. Treatment denoted: about 20 received Ad26.COV2.S at low or high dose, single or two shots; roughly 5 received placebo; per-sample allocation not given. Specimen acquisition occurred on day 63 following the initial vaccine or placebo injection. In the vaccine, an Ad26 vector expressed the SARS-CoV-2 spike of the Wuhan strain. This rearrangement joins TRBV3-1 (or the pseudogene TRBV3-2) to TRBJ2-7; D uncertain. The TCR sequence derives from a person aged 18-60 years who received the Ad26.COV2.S COVID-19 vaccine or a placebo. The input for sequencing was peripheral blood, taken in a trial of Ad26.COV2.S vaccine versus placebo. This CDR3 is CASSQDLRFEQYF. Here the CDR3 DNA reads TGTGCCAGCAGCCAAGATCTCCGTTTCGAGCAGTACTTC.